The clone carrying this T cell receptor (beta chain) was recorded many times. Its antigen is currently unknown. The data derive from a study of T cells in Graves' hyperthyroidism and ophthalmopathy. General study points: Blood also contained most expanded thyroid clonotypes above 0.001. The model anticipated ophthalmopathy a median approximately 6.7 months pre-onset.

TCR beta CDR3 region amplification was performed from RNA transcripts. HTBI primers were the set used in a first-round RT-PCR of the TCR CDR3. TCRdb passed the multiplex PCR reads through MiXCR, listing each CDR3 protein once. Altogether about 520,000 distinct CDR3 sequences are present, about 20% being singletons, with the ten largest covering around 27%. This CDR3 spans 13 amino acids. CDR1 is SGHAT and CDR2 is FQNNGV in the germline V gene. The V segment lost 5 bases and the J segment 7 bases; nucleotides outside the gene matches: 5. For Graves' hyperthyroidism to be stable, ophthalmopathy could not progress within 18 months. Patients were excluded because of uncontrolled infection, other autoimmune disease, pregnancy or lactation.

Sequences were obtained from blood. The genes are TRBV11-2 and TRBJ2-7; 10 bases align to TRBD1. The source is a man in his late teens or twenties with Graves' hyperthyroidism. The CDR3 sequence is CASSRQGAREQYF. The DNA for the CDR3 is TGTGCCAGCAGCCGACAGGGGGCGAGGGAGCAGTACTTC.